This T cell receptor beta chain was identified in a study of CD8 T cells in ankylosing spondylitis. This clonotype was recorded at least ten times. The antigen is not known. Study-wide results and limits: Clones linked to the disease showed a CD8+ phenotype. They occurred at relatively low frequencies in peripheral blood. Disease-associated clones were reportedly significantly overrepresented in matched ankylosing spondylitis synovial fluid. Some of these motif variants have turned up before, in reports on reactive arthritis synovial fluid and blood.

This CDR3 region has 14 residues. V dropped 6 bases and J dropped 0 bases, with 11 bases sitting between them. Germline CDR1 DFQATT, CDR2 SNEGSKA (reference sequence). Quantitative barcoded 5'-RACE was used to prepare TCR beta libraries. TCRdb reprocessed the 5' RACE reads via MiXCR and lists one record per CDR3 protein. The table shows under 200,000 distinct CDR3 sequences, with 11% occurring only once. The genes are TRBV20-1 and TRBJ1-4; no definite D call. This clonotype was sampled from a male donor with ankylosing spondylitis or in good health (not recorded which). The sequencing input was blood, either unsorted or a sorted T cell fraction (not recorded which). DNA for the CDR3: TGCAGTGCACCGGACGGCGCAACTAATGAAAAACTGTTTTTT. Its protein is CSAPDGATNEKLFF.